These T cell receptor beta chains were read from a single sample in a study of STAT5B mutations in CD4+ large granular lymphocyte leukemia. The assay was immunoSEQ multiplex PCR, and TCRdb's table has in-frame clones only and misses some. The table shows fewer than 50,000 clones, with about four fifths occurring only once. The sample comprised CD4+ T cells from blood buffy coats. Receptor source: a human donor in good health. Both conserved end residues are part of each CDR3. A D gene is named only where the DNA matches it firmly. Clone sizes are given selectively: once, few, many, or a class where the clone is expanded.

>.|TRBJ1-1|15|TRBV5-1|TRBD1
TGCGCCAGCAGTTCTCGACAGGGGATGAACACTGAAGCTTTCTTT
CASSSRQGMNTEAFF
>.|TRBJ1-1|13|TRBV27|.
TGTGCCAGCAGTCTTCAGGGAAGAACTGAAGCTTTCTTT
CASSLQGRTEAFF
>once|TRBJ1-5|17|TRBV6-1|TRBD1
TGTGCCAGCAGTGAACGGGGGTTAGGGGGCGCAGTCCAGCCCCAGCATTTT
CASSERGLGGAVQPQHF
>.|TRBJ2-2|15|TRBV10-3|.
TGTGCCATCCAGACCGGGACGCCCAGTACCGGGGAGCTGTTTTTT
CAIQTGTPSTGELFF
>few|TRBJ2-7|15|TRBV19|.
TGTGCCAGTAGTATAGATAGGGCACCATACTACGAGCAGTACTTC
CASSIDRAPYYEQYF
>.|TRBJ1-1|13|TRBV5-1|.
TGCGCCAGCAGCTTATGGGGGAACACTGAAGCTTTCTTT
CASSLWGNTEAFF
>.|TRBJ1-4|15|TRBV9|.
TGTGCCAGCAGCGTAGATCGAGGGACTAATGAAAAACTGTTTTTT
CASSVDRGTNEKLFF
>.|TRBJ2-6|19|TRBV10-3|.
TGTGCCATCCCGAAAGCTGGGTGGGAGGCCAACTCGGGGGCCAACGTCCTGACTTTC
CAIPKAGWEANSGANVLTF
>.|TRBJ2-5|12|TRBV10-3|.
TGTGCCATCAGTGCAGGGAAAGAGACCCAGTACTTC
CAISAGKETQYF
>.|TRBJ2-2|15|TRBV25-1|.
TGTGCCAGCAGTGAATCGGCTAGCCCAGATGGGGAGCTGTTTTTT
CASSESASPDGELFF
>.|TRBJ1-5|15|TRBV5-4|TRBD1
TGTGCCAGCAGCCAGGCCGGGACAGGGGCTCAGCCCCAGCATTTT
CASSQAGTGAQPQHF
>once|TRBJ2-3|14|TRBV5-1|.
TGCGCCAGCAGCTTGGGAAGGGTCGCAGATACGCAGTATTTT
CASSLGRVADTQYF
>.|TRBJ2-3|13|TRBV29-1|TRBD1
TGCAGCGTTGTGCAGGGGGCGGGTGATACGCAGTATTTT
CSVVQGAGDTQYF
>.|TRBJ1-5|14|TRBV6-5|.
TGTGCCAGCAGTCACCAGGATAGCAATCAGCCCCAGCATTTT
CASSHQDSNQPQHF
>.|TRBJ2-1|13|TRBV6-5|.
TGTGCCAGCGAAACCTACATAGGAGGTGAGCAGTTCTTC
CASETYIGGEQFF
>.|TRBJ2-1|14|TRBV6-6|.
TGTGCCAGCAGTTACCTGACTGGCGGCCATGAGCAGTTCTTC
CASSYLTGGHEQFF
>few|TRBJ1-6|16|TRBV6-1|.
TGTGCCAGCAGTGAAGGAGAGGGCTCCTATAATTCACCCCTCCACTTT
CASSEGEGSYNSPLHF
>.|TRBJ2-7|13|TRBV6-5|.
TGTGCCAGCAGTAGGGGACCAGACTACGAGCAGTACTTC
CASSRGPDYEQYF
>.|TRBJ2-7|15|TRBV6-6|.
TGTGCCAGCAGTTACTCGGGGACGAGCTCCTACGAGCAGTACTTC
CASSYSGTSSYEQYF
>.|TRBJ1-5|14|TRBV7-2|.
TGTGCCAGCAGCTTACGGCAGGGAGGTCAGCCCCAGCATTTT
CASSLRQGGQPQHF
>few|TRBJ2-4|15|TRBV28|.
TGTGCCAGCAGCCTGCGGGGGGACAGCAAAAACATTCAGTACTTC
CASSLRGDSKNIQYF
>.|TRBJ2-7|15|TRBV7-2|.
TGTGCCAGCAGCTTAGGTGGCGCCGGAGTTTACGAGCAGTACTTC
CASSLGGAGVYEQYF
>few|TRBJ1-6|16|TRBV11-2|TRBD1
TGTGCCAGCAGCTTAGACTCCGGGACAGGGTATTCACCCCTCCACTTT
CASSLDSGTGYSPLHF
>.|TRBJ1-3|15|TRBV5-1|TRBD1
TGCGCCAGCAGGGAAATCGGGACAGGTCAAAACACCATATATTTT
CASREIGTGQNTIYF
>.|TRBJ2-7|11|TRBV20-1|.
TGCAGTGCTACGCGGGGCTACGAGCAGTACTTC
CSATRGYEQYF
>.|TRBJ2-1|15|TRBV5-1|.
TGCGCCAGCAGCTTAGGGGGGAGCTCCTACAATGAGCAGTTCTTC
CASSLGGSSYNEQFF
>.|TRBJ1-1|14|TRBV6-5|.
TGTGCCAGCAGCTACACAGGGTGGGGGACTGAAGCTTTCTTT
CASSYTGWGTEAFF
>once|TRBJ1-1|14|TRBV6-5|.
TGTGCCAGCAGTTACTGGGGTCTGAACACTGAAGCTTTCTTT
CASSYWGLNTEAFF
>once|TRBJ1-2|12|TRBV2|.
TGTGCCAGCAGTCCAACAGGGCGCGGCTACACCTTC
CASSPTGRGYTF
>once|TRBJ2-7|13|TRBV10-3|.
TGTGCCATCAGTCTGACAGGTTTGGACGAGCAGTACTTC
CAISLTGLDEQYF
>few|TRBJ2-1|14|TRBV10-3|.
TGTGCCACCACGCCGGTAGCGAGGGACAATGAGCAGTTCTTC
CATTPVARDNEQFF
>.|TRBJ2-1|17|TRBV28|TRBD1
TGTGCCAGCAGTTTGCCAAGACAGGGGATGGCCGACAATGAGCAGTTCTTC
CASSLPRQGMADNEQFF
>few|TRBJ1-4|13|TRBV7-9|.
TGTGCCAGCAGCTTAGGGATCCGGGGGAAACTGTTTTTT
CASSLGIRGKLFF
>.|TRBJ2-7|17|TRBV7-2|.
TGTGCCAGCAGCTTCTCCCTTAATGGGAACTCCCGGTACGAGCAGTACTTC
CASSFSLNGNSRYEQYF